This T cell receptor (beta chain) was captured by sequencing in a study of shared clonotypes between healthy human individuals. In the study overall: Every donor yielded three CD4 naive, three CD4 memory, two CD8 naive and one CD8 memory plate. Study-wide results and caveats: In this cohort, only blood was sampled, and tissue repertoires likely differ.

Germline V gene lookup returns CDR1 DFQATT and CDR2 SNEGSKA (reference sequence). V was pared by 6 bases and J by 7 bases, with 11 bases between. This CDR3 has 11 amino acids. This clone was recorded once. Its antigen is not known. Sequenced by immunoSEQ multiplex PCR; TCRdb stores in-frame clones only, minus some. The profile covers about 1.5 million clones, with approximately 98% appearing a single time and about 0.42% taken by the ten largest. This receptor was identified in a man aged 25-45 years in good health. The sequenced material came from naive CD4+ T cells sorted from blood. Regarding subset: CD45RA+ positively selected. The chain employs TRBV20-1 and TRBJ2-3; D call uncertain. Written as DNA, the CDR3 is TGCAGTGCCCCAGCCCTTTATACGCAGTATTTT. It is translated as CSAPALYTQYF.